The rows below give T cell receptor beta chains drawn from one sample of a study of T cell responses to AZD1222 COVID-19 vaccine. TCRdb's table, derived via immunoSEQ multiplex PCR, lists solely in-frame clones and lacks some. This sample's table reports under 150,000 clones. Source material: peripheral blood. These receptors were obtained from an adult in good health. CDR3s include the opening cysteine and the closing phenylalanine or tryptophan. Each record gives: J gene, V gene, D gene, CDR3 protein, CDR3 DNA. A D gene is named only where the DNA matches it firmly.

J: TRBJ1-2
V: TRBV4-1
D: .
CDR3: CASNHPDGRGGYTF
DNA: TGCGCCAGCAACCACCCGGATGGCAGGGGTGGCTACACCTTC

J: TRBJ2-6
V: TRBV18
D: .
CDR3: CASSPDTAGANVLTF
DNA: TGTGCCAGCTCACCGGATACAGCTGGGGCCAACGTCCTGACTTTC

J: TRBJ2-1
V: TRBV7-3
D: .
CDR3: CASSLRGSSSANEQFF
DNA: TGTGCCAGCAGCTTAAGGGGGAGTAGTAGCGCCAATGAGCAGTTCTTC

J: TRBJ2-5
V: TRBV12-3/TRBV12-4
D: .
CDR3: CASRPNGRETQYF
DNA: TGTGCCAGCAGGCCAAATGGTAGGGAGACCCAGTACTTC

J: TRBJ2-2
V: TRBV2
D: TRBD1
CDR3: CASREAYGDRVNTGELFF
DNA: TGTGCCAGCAGGGAAGCGTATGGGGACAGGGTGAACACCGGGGAGCTGTTTTTT

J: TRBJ1-1
V: TRBV5-6
D: .
CDR3: CASSLVPNPGAFF
DNA: TGTGCCAGCAGCTTGGTGCCGAATCCGGGAGCTTTCTTT

J: TRBJ2-2
V: TRBV18
D: .
CDR3: CASSPRDSAGELFF
DNA: TGTGCCAGCTCACCACGTGACAGTGCCGGGGAGCTGTTTTTT

J: TRBJ2-2
V: TRBV6-4
D: .
CDR3: CASREQGSTGELFF
DNA: TGTGCCTCCCGAGAGCAGGGCTCCACCGGGGAGCTGTTTTTT

J: TRBJ1-5
V: TRBV7-9
D: TRBD1
CDR3: CASSSQGDNQPQHF
DNA: TGTGCCAGCAGCTCACAGGGGGACAATCAGCCCCAGCATTTT

J: TRBJ1-2
V: TRBV6-5
D: .
CDR3: CASSALGPQKGYTF
DNA: TGTGCCAGCAGCGCCCTGGGGCCGCAGAAGGGCTACACCTTC